This is a list of T cell receptor beta chains from one sample in a study of tumor and adjacent non-tumor tissue in lung cancer. TCRdb independently ran MiXCR on the multiplex PCR reads; one entry per CDR3 protein. The sample carries fewer than 100,000 distinct CDR3 sequences, 65% to 85% recorded once. The source material was distant non-tumor lung tissue. The receptors shown here come from a man aged 55-75 years with non-small cell lung cancer. Each CDR3 is given without its conserved first and last residue.

>TRBV11-2|TRBJ2-5|14
ASSSTMGGLEETQY
>TRBV24-1|TRBJ1-1|10
ATKGWTGEAF
>TRBV11-2|TRBJ2-1|12
PSSVVEQDIEQF
>TRBV7-8|TRBJ1-5|14
ASSGIGGWGDQPQH
>TRBV5-1|TRBJ1-2|13
ASSLTGGGNYGYT
>TRBV21-1|TRBJ2-1|14
ASNKVDFLSNNEQF
>TRBV11-2|TRBJ2-5|11
ASSFFAEETQY
>TRBV11-3|TRBJ2-4|14
ASSLSGTLAKNIQY
>TRBV11-2|TRBJ1-1|12
ASSLEVVSNRAF
>TRBV11-2|TRBJ1-2|11
VSTGPLDYGYT
>TRBV20-1|TRBJ2-3|17
SAIDLGTSGRPRTDTQY
>TRBV6-5|TRBJ1-5|13
ASSYLQGRNLPQH
>TRBV5-5|TRBJ2-5|12
ASSSYMAEETQY
>TRBV12-3/TRBV12-4|TRBJ2-3|9
ASSYTDTQY
>TRBV20-1|TRBJ1-5|13
SARDRRGVGQPQH
>TRBV20-1|TRBJ2-7|14
IARDDRQGVSYEQY
>TRBV29-1|TRBJ1-3|11
SEYGTFGNTIY
>TRBV11-3|TRBJ2-1|12
ASSFSGTSIEQL
>TRBV11-2|TRBJ2-5|11
ISSSTGEEAQY
>TRBV5-4|TRBJ2-1|13
ASSFISGPSNEQF
>TRBV11-3|TRBJ2-3|15
PSSLKSGVSSTDTQY
>TRBV20-1|TRBJ2-1|12
SARGLVDYNEQF
>TRBV11-2|TRBJ1-2|11
ASSLDIESGYT